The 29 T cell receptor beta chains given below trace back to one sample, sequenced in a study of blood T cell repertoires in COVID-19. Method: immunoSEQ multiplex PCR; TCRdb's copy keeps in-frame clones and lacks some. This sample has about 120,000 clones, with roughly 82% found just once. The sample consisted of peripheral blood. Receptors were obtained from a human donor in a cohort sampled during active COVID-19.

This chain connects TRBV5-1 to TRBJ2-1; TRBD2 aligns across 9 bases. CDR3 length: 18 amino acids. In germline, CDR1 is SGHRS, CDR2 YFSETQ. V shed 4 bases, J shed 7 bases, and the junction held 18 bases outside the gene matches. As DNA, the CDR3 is TGCGCCAGCAGCCCACCCTCTGTAGCGGGGGATCCTTCAAATGAGCAGTTCTTC. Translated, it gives CASSPPSVAGDPSNEQFF.

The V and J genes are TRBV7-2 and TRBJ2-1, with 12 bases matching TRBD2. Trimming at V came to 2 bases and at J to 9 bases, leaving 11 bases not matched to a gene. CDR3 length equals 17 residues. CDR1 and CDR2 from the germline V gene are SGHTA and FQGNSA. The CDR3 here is CASSLRLLAGGQGEQFF. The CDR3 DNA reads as TGTGCCAGCAGCTTACGCCTGCTAGCGGGGGGGCAAGGTGAGCAGTTCTTC.

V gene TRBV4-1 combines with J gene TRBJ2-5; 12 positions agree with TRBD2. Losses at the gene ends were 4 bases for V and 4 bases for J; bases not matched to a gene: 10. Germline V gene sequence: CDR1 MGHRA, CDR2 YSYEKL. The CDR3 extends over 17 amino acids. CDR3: CASSRAPTSGGGETQYF. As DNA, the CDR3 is TGCGCCAGCAGCCGCGCGCCGACTAGCGGGGGAGGAGAGACCCAGTACTTC.

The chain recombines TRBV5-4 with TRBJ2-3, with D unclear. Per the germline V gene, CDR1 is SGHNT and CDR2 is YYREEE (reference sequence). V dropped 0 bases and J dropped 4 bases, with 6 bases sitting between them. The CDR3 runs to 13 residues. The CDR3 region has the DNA TGTGCCAGCAGCTTGGACCGAGCAGATACGCAGTATTTT. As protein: CASSLDRADTQYF.

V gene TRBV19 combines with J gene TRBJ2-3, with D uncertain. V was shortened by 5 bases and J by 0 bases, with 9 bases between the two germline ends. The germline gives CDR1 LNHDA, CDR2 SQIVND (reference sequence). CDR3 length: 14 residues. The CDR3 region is CASSSRRSTDTQYF. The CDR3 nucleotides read TGTGCCAGTAGTTCCCGTCGGAGCACAGATACGCAGTATTTT. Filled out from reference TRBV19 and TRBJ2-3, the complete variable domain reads DGGITQSPKYLFRKEGQNVTLSCEQNLNHDAMYWYRQDPGQGLRLIYYSQIVNDFQKGDIAEGYSVSREKKESFPLTVTSAQKNPTAFYLCASSSRRSTDTQYFGPGTRLTVL.

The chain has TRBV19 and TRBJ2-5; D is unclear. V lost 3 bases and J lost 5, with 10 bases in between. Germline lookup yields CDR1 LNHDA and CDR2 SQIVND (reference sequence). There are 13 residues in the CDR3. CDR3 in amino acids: CASSIGRLETQYF. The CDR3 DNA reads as TGTGCCAGTAGTATCGGCAGGTTGGAGACCCAGTACTTC.

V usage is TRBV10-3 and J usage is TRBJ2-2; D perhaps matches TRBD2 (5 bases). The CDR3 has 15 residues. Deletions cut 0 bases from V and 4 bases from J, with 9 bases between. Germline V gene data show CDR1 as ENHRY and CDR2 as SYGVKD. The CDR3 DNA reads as TGTGCCATCAGTGAGTCAGGAGGAGGCACCGGGGAGCTGTTTTTT. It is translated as CAISESGGGTGELFF.

In DNA form, the CDR3 reads TGTGCCAGCAGTGGGACAGTAGGGACTGAAGCTTTCTTT. This codes for CASSGTVGTEAFF. The V and J genes are TRBV12-3 or TRBV12-4 and TRBJ1-1, with 7 bases that match TRBD1. This CDR3 is built from 13 residues. V lost 5 bases and J lost 5; bases outside the gene matches: 5.

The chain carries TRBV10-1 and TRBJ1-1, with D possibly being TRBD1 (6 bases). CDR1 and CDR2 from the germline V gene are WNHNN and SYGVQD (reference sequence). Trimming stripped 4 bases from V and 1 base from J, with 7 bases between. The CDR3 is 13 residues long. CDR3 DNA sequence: TGCGCCAGCAGTGCACAGGGGAACACTGAAGCTTTCTTT. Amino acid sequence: CASSAQGNTEAFF.

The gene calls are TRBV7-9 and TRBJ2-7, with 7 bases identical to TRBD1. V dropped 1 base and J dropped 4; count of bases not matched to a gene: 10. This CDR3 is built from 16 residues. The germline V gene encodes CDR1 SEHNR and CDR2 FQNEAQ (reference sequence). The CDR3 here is CASSLGWGRGIYEQYF. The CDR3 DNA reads TGTGCCAGCAGCTTAGGATGGGGCAGGGGGATATACGAGCAGTACTTC.

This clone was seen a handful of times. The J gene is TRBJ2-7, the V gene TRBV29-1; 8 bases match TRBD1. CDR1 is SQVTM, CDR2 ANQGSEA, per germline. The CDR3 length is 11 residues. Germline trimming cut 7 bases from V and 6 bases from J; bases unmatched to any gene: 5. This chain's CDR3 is CSATGVGEQYF. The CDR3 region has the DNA TGCAGCGCGACAGGGGTGGGCGAGCAGTACTTC.

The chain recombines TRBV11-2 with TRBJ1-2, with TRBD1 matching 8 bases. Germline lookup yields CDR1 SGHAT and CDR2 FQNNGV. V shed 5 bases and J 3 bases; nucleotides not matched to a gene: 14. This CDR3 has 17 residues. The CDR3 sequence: CASSQLGRGREDYGYTF. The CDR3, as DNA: TGTGCCAGCAGCCAGCTGGGCAGGGGGCGCGAGGACTATGGCTACACCTTC.

CDR3 DNA: TGTGCCAGCAGTCCGGCTCTAGCGGGACTCTACGAGCAGTACTTC. Residues: CASSPALAGLYEQYF. J is TRBJ2-7 and V is TRBV6-5; 9 bases are a match to TRBD2. J gave up 3 bases and V 5 bases, and 8 bases lay outside the gene matches. The CDR3 length is 15 residues. Germline V CDR1 and CDR2: MNHEY, SVGAGI.

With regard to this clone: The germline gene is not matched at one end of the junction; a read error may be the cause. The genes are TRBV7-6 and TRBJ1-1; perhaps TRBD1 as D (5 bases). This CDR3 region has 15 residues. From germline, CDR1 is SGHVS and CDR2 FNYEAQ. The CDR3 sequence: CASTLMGEVNTEAFF. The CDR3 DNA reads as TGTGCCAGCACCTTAATGGGGGAGGTGAACACTGAAGCTTTCTTT.

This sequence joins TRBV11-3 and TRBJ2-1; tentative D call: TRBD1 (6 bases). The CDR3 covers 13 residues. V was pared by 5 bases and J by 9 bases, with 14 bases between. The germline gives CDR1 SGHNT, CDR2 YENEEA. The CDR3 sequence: CASSPAQGFEQFF. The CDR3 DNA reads TGTGCCAGCAGCCCGGCACAGGGATTTGAGCAGTTCTTC.

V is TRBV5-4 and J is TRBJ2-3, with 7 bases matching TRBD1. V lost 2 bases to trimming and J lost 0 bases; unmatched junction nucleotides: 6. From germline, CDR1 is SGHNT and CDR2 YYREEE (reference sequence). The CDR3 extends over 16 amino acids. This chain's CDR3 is CASSLQGRRSTDTQYF. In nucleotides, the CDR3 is TGTGCCAGCAGCTTACAGGGGCGCAGAAGCACAGATACGCAGTATTTT.

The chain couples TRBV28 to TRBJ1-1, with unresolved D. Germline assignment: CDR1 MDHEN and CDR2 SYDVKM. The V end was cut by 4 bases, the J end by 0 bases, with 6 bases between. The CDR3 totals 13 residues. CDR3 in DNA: TGTGCCAGCAGTTCAAACATGAACACTGAAGCTTTCTTT. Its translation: CASSSNMNTEAFF.

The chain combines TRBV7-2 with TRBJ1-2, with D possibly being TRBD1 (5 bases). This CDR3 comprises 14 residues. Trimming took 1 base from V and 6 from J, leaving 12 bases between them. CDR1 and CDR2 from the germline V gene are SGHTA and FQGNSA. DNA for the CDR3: TGTGCCAGCAGCTTAGATTTCTGGGGCGATGGCTACACCTTC. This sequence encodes CASSLDFWGDGYTF.

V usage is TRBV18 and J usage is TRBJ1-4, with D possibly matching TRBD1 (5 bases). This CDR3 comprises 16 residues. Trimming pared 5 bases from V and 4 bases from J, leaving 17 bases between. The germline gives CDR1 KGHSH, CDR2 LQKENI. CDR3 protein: CASSTGRQQGNEKLFF. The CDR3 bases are TGTGCCAGCTCAACCGGCAGACAGCAGGGTAATGAAAAACTGTTTTTT.

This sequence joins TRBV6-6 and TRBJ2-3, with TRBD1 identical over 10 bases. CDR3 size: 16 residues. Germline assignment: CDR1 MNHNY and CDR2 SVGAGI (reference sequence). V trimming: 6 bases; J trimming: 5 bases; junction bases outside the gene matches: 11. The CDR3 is CASRTGQGYYVDTQYF. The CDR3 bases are TGTGCCAGCAGGACGGGACAGGGGTACTACGTAGATACGCAGTATTTT.

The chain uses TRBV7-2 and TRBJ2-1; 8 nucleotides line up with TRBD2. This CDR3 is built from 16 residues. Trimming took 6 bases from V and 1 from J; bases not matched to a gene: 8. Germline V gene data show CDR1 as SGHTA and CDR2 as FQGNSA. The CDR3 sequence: CASSRVSGGSYNEQFF. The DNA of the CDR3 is TGTGCCAGCAGTAGGGTGTCGGGGGGGTCCTACAATGAGCAGTTCTTC.

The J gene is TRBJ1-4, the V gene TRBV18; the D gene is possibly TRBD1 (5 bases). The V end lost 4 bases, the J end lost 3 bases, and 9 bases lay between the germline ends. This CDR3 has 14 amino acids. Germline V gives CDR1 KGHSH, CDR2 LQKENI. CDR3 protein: CASSQTASNEKLFF. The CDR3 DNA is TGTGCCAGCTCACAGACAGCTTCTAATGAAAAACTGTTTTTT. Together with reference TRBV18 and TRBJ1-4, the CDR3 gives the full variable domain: NAGVMQNPRHLVRRRGQEARLRCSPMKGHSHVYWYRQLPEEGLKFMVYLQKENIIDESGMPKERFSAEFPKEGPSILRIQQVVRGDSAAYFCASSQTASNEKLFFGSGTQLSVL.

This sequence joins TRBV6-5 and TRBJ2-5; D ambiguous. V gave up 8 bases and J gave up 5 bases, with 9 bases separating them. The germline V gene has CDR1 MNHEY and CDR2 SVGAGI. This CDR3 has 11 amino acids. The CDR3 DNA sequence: TGTGCCAGCCAGGTTTGGGAGACCCAGTACTTC. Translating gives CASQVWETQYF.

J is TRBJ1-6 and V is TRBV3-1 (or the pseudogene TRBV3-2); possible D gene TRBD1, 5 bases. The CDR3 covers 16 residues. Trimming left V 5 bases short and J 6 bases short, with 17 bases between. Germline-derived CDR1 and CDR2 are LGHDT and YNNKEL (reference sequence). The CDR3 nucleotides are TGTGCCAGCAGCGGACAACCCGTGGGGCCTAATTCACCCCTCCACTTT. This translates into CASSGQPVGPNSPLHF.

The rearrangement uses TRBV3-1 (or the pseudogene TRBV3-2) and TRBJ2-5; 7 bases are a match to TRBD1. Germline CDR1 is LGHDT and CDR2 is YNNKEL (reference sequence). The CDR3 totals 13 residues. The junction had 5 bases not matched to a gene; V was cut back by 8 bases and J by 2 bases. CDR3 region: CASARQGQETQYF. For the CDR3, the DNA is TGTGCCAGCGCACGACAGGGTCAAGAGACCCAGTACTTC.

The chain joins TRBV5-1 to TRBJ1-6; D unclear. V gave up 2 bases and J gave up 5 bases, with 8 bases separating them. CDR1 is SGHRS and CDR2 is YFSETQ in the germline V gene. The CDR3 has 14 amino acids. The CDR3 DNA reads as TGCGCCAGCAGCTTCACGGGAGATAATTCACCCCTCCACTTT. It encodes CASSFTGDNSPLHF.

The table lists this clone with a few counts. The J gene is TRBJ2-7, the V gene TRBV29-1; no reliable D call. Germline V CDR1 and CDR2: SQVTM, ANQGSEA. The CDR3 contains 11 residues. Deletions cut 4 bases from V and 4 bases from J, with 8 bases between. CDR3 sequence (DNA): TGCAGCGTTGCACGCGAGTACGAGCAGTACTTC. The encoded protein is CSVAREYEQYF.

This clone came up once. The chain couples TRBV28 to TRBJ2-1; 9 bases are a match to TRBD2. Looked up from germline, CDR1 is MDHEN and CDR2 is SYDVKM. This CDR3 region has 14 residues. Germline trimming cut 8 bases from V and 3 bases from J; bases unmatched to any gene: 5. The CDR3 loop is CASRGGAFYNEQFF. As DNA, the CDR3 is TGTGCCAGCCGCGGGGGGGCCTTCTACAATGAGCAGTTCTTC. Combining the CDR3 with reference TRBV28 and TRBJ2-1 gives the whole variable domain DVKVTQSSRYLVKRTGEKVFLECVQDMDHENMFWYRQDPGLGLRLIYFSYDVKMKEKGDIPEGYSVSREKKERFSLILESASTNQTSMYLCASRGGAFYNEQFFGPGTRLTVL.

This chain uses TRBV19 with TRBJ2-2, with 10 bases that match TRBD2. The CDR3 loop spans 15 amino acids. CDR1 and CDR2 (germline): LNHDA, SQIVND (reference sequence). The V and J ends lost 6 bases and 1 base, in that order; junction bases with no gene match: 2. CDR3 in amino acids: CASSRLAGNTGELFF. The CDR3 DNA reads TGTGCCAGTAGCCGACTAGCGGGGAACACCGGGGAGCTGTTTTTT.